The 10 T cell receptor beta chains below all came from one sample that was sequenced in a study of beta chain features in type 1 diabetes. Expressed TCRB transcripts were sequenced because the entire RNA isolate underwent reverse transcription. Using immunoSEQ multiplex PCR, the repertoire was profiled, and TCRdb retains in-frame clones only, with some absent. In the table there are under 400,000 clones, roughly 15% of which are singletons. Input material: central memory CD4+ T cells from blood. These TCRs come from a man aged 30-40 years in good health.

This clone was observed a few times. The V call is TRBV1, the J call TRBJ2-1; the tabulated D call, TRBD2, remains unverified against the DNA. TRBV1 is given as a pseudogene. This CDR3 has 17 residues. The chain's CDR3 is CTSSQDRYPSSYNEQFF. The CDR3 DNA sequence: TGCACCAGCAGCCAAGATCGTTACCCTAGCTCCTACAATGAGCAGTTCTTC.

The sample holds a few counts of this clone. The chain has TRBV7-7 and TRBJ2-5; 9 positions match TRBD2. The V and J ends lost 5 bases and 3 bases, in that order; junction bases with no gene match: 10. Germline CDR1 is SSHAT and CDR2 is FNYEAQ (reference sequence). This CDR3 comprises 16 residues. CDR3 in amino acids: CASSQEVPSGKETQYF. The CDR3 nucleotides read TGTGCCAGCAGCCAAGAAGTCCCTAGCGGGAAAGAGACCCAGTACTTC.

This clone was detected only a few times. This sequence joins TRBV11-3 and TRBJ1-5; D is uncertain. The V and J ends lost 5 bases and 2 bases respectively, with 10 bases between them. CDR3 length: 14 amino acids. Germline V gene lookup returns CDR1 SGHNT and CDR2 YENEEA. The CDR3 is CASSGSGGNQPQHF. In DNA form, the CDR3 reads TGTGCCAGCAGCGGAAGTGGGGGCAATCAGCCCCAGCATTTT.

This chain connects TRBV5-1 to TRBJ2-1, with D perhaps being TRBD1 or TRBD2 (6 bases each). The V end lost 3 bases, the J end lost 4 bases, and 11 bases lay between the germline ends. Germline lookup yields CDR1 SGHRS and CDR2 YFSETQ. The CDR3 spans 14 residues. The CDR3: CASSSEGGYNEQFF. The DNA of the CDR3 is TGCGCCAGCAGCTCCGAGGGGGGTTACAATGAGCAGTTCTTC. Together with reference TRBV5-1 and TRBJ2-1, the CDR3 gives the full variable domain: KAGVTQTPRYLIKTRGQQVTLSCSPISGHRSVSWYQQTPGQGLQFLFEYFSETQRNKGNFPGRFSGRQFSNSRSEMNVSTLELGDSALYLCASSSEGGYNEQFFGPGTRLTVL.

This clone was recorded only once. Here the CDR3 reads CASSLDLGQGRNQPQHF. CDR3 sequence (DNA): TGTGCCAGCAGCTTAGACCTGGGACAGGGGAGGAATCAGCCCCAGCATTTT. V and J are TRBV7-9 and TRBJ1-5; 10 bases match TRBD1. The CDR3 spans 17 residues. Germline assignment: CDR1 SEHNR and CDR2 FQNEAQ (reference sequence). J was trimmed by 4 bases and V by 1 base; bases with no gene match: 7.

V gene TRBV6-5 combines with J gene TRBJ1-5; D is unresolved. V shed 7 bases and J shed 0 bases, with 13 bases lying between them. CDR1 is MNHEY, CDR2 SVGAGI, per germline. The CDR3 is 15 residues long. CDR3 sequence reads: CASTKGLNSNQPQHF. CDR3 sequence (DNA): TGTGCCAGCACCAAGGGCCTTAATAGCAATCAGCCCCAGCATTTT.

A remark on this clone: Its ends do not fully match the called genes, so a read error is possible. This chain uses TRBV6-1 with TRBJ1-3; D is unresolved. CDR1 and CDR2 (germline): MNHNS, SASEGT. The CDR3 has 10 residues. The CDR3 region has the DNA TGTGCCAGCAGTGAATTGGTATGGGGTTTT. Translation: CASSELVWGF.

The chain uses TRBV6-5 and TRBJ2-2; maybe TRBD1 (5 bases). V lost 6 bases and J 5 bases, leaving 13 bases between the germline ends. Germline assignment: CDR1 MNHEY and CDR2 SVGAGI. The CDR3 has 14 amino acids. CDR3 sequence (DNA): TGTGCCAGCAGCGAGCTTCCAGGGACCGGGGAGCTGTTTTTT. Translated, it gives CASSELPGTGELFF.

The V and J genes are TRBV19 and TRBJ1-1; D possibly corresponds to TRBD1 (5 bases). Per germline, CDR1 LNHDA and CDR2 SQIVND (reference sequence). The CDR3 is made up of 14 amino acids. With 7 bases removed from V and 0 bases from J, the gap between germline ends came to 12 bases. The CDR3 bases are TGTGCCAGTAAACGAGGGACGGTGAACACTGAAGCTTTCTTT. It yields the protein CASKRGTVNTEAFF.

This rearrangement joins TRBV9 to TRBJ2-2; unclear D gene. The V gene's germline CDR1 is SGDLS and CDR2 YYNGEE. V shed 3 bases and J shed 2 bases, with 2 bases lying between them. The CDR3 consists of 12 residues. The CDR3 nucleotides read TGTGCCAGCAGCGCAAACACCGGGGAGCTGTTTTTT. Encoded protein: CASSANTGELFF.